This T cell receptor (beta chain) was sequenced during a study of T cells in Graves' hyperthyroidism and ophthalmopathy. Study information: Before any treatment, at initial diagnosis, peripheral blood was collected.

The CDR3 loop spans 17 amino acids. Trimming stripped 1 base from V and 3 bases from J, with 15 bases between. Template material for amplifying TCR beta CDR3 regions consisted of RNA transcripts. The study used the HTBI primer set for a first-round RT-PCR of the TCR CDR3. TCRdb processed the multiplex PCR reads anew with MiXCR; each CDR3 protein has one entry. Here the sample spans 550,000 to 850,000 distinct CDR3 sequences, under 20% being singletons. This TCR came from a woman between 45 and 60 years old with Graves' hyperthyroidism that later progressed to Graves' ophthalmopathy. V is TRBV12-3 or TRBV12-4 and J is TRBJ2-2; weak D call: TRBD1 (6 bases). The sequenced sample consisted of blood. The CDR3 region has the DNA TGTGCCAGCAGTTTAGATTCCAGGGGAGTCGACACCGGGGAGCTGTTTTTT. This gives the protein CASSLDSRGVDTGELFF.